Listed below are T cell receptor beta chains from one sample, sequenced in a study of T cell responses to AZD1222 COVID-19 vaccine. Using immunoSEQ multiplex PCR, the repertoire was profiled, and TCRdb retains in-frame clones only, with some absent. The sample contains roughly 250,000 clones, over 85% of which appear only once. The source material was peripheral blood, sampled on day 0 of AZD1222 vaccination. The receptor set was obtained from an adult in good health. Each CDR3 is given with its conserved first and last residue.

CDR3 protein	V gene	J gene
CASSLGLPGAISGNTIYF	TRBV13	TRBJ1-3
CASSRDRRFGYTF	TRBV2	TRBJ1-2
CASSFSSGTYNEQFF	TRBV7-9	TRBJ2-1
CASSSGQGVDSPLHF	TRBV28	TRBJ1-6
CASSRPGGGNTIYF	TRBV5-5	TRBJ1-3
CASRSRPGTEAGELFF	TRBV5-6	TRBJ2-2
CASTTGTGWNNEQFF	TRBV7-6	TRBJ2-1
CASGSGMGTDTQYF	TRBV9	TRBJ2-3
CASSPSGVFTDTQYF	TRBV3-1/TRBV3-2	TRBJ2-3
CASRSFGRTEAFF	TRBV6-8	TRBJ1-1
CASSPGRGYGYTF	TRBV6-5	TRBJ1-2
CASSQDEGVHNEQFF	TRBV4-2	TRBJ2-1
CASSPGHVANEKLFF	TRBV6-5	TRBJ1-4
CASSDRGFYGYTF	TRBV2	TRBJ1-2
CASSQGVDTEAFF	TRBV18	TRBJ1-1
CASSHQVGGGTEAFF	TRBV4-1	TRBJ1-1
CASSLAKGAYGYTF	TRBV5-1	TRBJ1-2
CASSLGTSGGDIQYF	TRBV5-1	TRBJ2-4
CASYGTATKEAFF	TRBV28	TRBJ1-1
CASSPGLAGSYEQYF	TRBV7-9	TRBJ2-7
CASSLVIGGRTGIQYF	TRBV7-8	TRBJ2-4
CASSYSEGIPNTEAFF	TRBV6-6	TRBJ1-1
CASSHQDRLTGELFF	TRBV4-3	TRBJ2-2
CASSAGTSGSTDTQYF	TRBV7-7	TRBJ2-3
CASSPSSGTENNEQFF	TRBV11-3	TRBJ2-1
CASSPSPGLAGGELFF	TRBV28	TRBJ2-2
CASSLSLAGAGDGELFF	TRBV5-5	TRBJ2-2
CASSEALRGGYYSNQPQHF	TRBV2	TRBJ1-5
CASSSSVPYEQYF	TRBV19	TRBJ2-7
CASSPGGGASPLHF	TRBV5-1	TRBJ1-6
CASTWESSATQYF	TRBV11-2	TRBJ2-5
CASSPLAGGPTLQRGQFF	TRBV3-1/TRBV3-2	TRBJ2-1
CASSREAGDTEAFF	TRBV5-1	TRBJ1-1
CASGVGPTKTYEQYF	TRBV28	TRBJ2-7
CASSPRDNTEAFF	TRBV19	TRBJ1-1
CASSQVGGNEQFF	TRBV4-1	TRBJ2-1
CATKTGPDTQYF	TRBV2	TRBJ2-3
CASRGPYNSPLHF	TRBV2	TRBJ1-6
CASSQGASRGNSPLHF	TRBV4-1	TRBJ1-6
CASSFAGNIYTF	TRBV5-6	TRBJ1-2
CASSEQGQETQYF	TRBV5-1	TRBJ2-5
CATATGDTEAFF	TRBV28	TRBJ1-1
CASSQGLAWGGKSDTQYF	TRBV4-1	TRBJ2-3
CASSPRQGGDGYTF	TRBV11-3	TRBJ1-2
CASSLAGDERVGIF	TRBV5-1	TRBJ2-1
CASSLPGVGGELFF	TRBV28	TRBJ2-2
CASSWEGRVSNEQFF	TRBV2	TRBJ2-1
CASSYLGSNYGYTF	TRBV6-5	TRBJ1-2
CASSVGGSSYEQYF	TRBV9	TRBJ2-7